These 31 T cell receptor beta chains came from one sample sequenced in a study of blood T cell repertoires in COVID-19. This table comes from immunoSEQ multiplex PCR, and its TCRdb copy is limited to in-frame clones, with some not included. Of some 52,000 clones listed, more than 75% are singletons. The sample taken for sequencing was peripheral blood. The receptors were gathered from a man in his sixties or seventies with acute or convalescent COVID-19.

This rearrangement joins TRBV7-2 to TRBJ2-5; 8 nucleotides align to TRBD2. The length of the CDR3 is 18 residues. Germline CDR1 is SGHTA and CDR2 is FQGNSA. V lost 1 base and J lost 4; bases outside the gene matches: 14. CDR3: CASSLGNPGLGFRETQYF. The CDR3 DNA is TGTGCCAGCAGCTTAGGGAATCCGGGACTAGGCTTCCGAGAGACCCAGTACTTC.

The rearrangement joins TRBV6-2 or TRBV6-3 to TRBJ1-2, with a tentative D call TRBD1 (6 bases). Germline V gene data show CDR1 as MNHEY and CDR2 as SVGEGT. The CDR3 has 15 residues. Trimming removed 4 bases from V and 2 bases from J, with 14 bases in between. The CDR3 nucleotides are TGTGCCAGCAGTTTTGGACAGCCAGTAAACTATGGCTACACCTTC. Its protein product is CASSFGQPVNYGYTF.

The rearrangement links TRBV28 to TRBJ2-3; the match to TRBD2 covers 7 bases. This CDR3 has 15 residues. After removal of 6 bases from V and 1 base from J, the junction contained 7 bases not matched to a gene. Germline assignment: CDR1 MDHEN and CDR2 SYDVKM. Here the CDR3 DNA reads TGTGCCAGCAGCCCTACTAGCGCTGGCACAGATACGCAGTATTTT. Encoded protein: CASSPTSAGTDTQYF.

The chain has TRBV5-1 and TRBJ2-5, with TRBD2 matching 8 bases. Trimming took 3 bases from V and 2 from J; bases not matched to a gene: 3. Germline V gives CDR1 SGHRS, CDR2 YFSETQ. The CDR3 covers 14 residues. DNA for the CDR3: TGCGCCAGCAGCTCCGGGGGGGTTCAAGAGACCCAGTACTTC. This encodes CASSSGGVQETQYF.

This chain joins TRBV11-2 and TRBJ1-3; unclear D gene. V was clipped by 4 bases and J by 10 bases, with 8 bases between them. The CDR3 contains 11 residues. CDR1 is SGHAT, CDR2 FQNNGV, per germline. CDR3 residues: CASSSLNTIYF. In nucleotides, the CDR3 is TGTGCCAGCAGCTCTCTTAATACCATATATTTT.

CDR3 protein: CASSDGTGETQYF. The CDR3 DNA sequence: TGTGCCAGCAGCGACGGGACAGGAGAGACCCAGTACTTC. The V gene is TRBV2, the J gene TRBJ2-5; the match to TRBD1 covers 8 bases. Germline CDR1 is SNHLY and CDR2 is FYNNEI. Losses at the gene ends were 6 bases for V and 4 bases for J; bases not matched to a gene: 4. This CDR3 is built from 13 residues.

The J gene is TRBJ2-2, the V gene TRBV11-3; the D gene is possibly TRBD2 (5 bases). Germline CDR1 is SGHNT and CDR2 is YENEEA. The CDR3 is 13 residues long. V shed 0 bases and J shed 14 bases, with 13 bases lying between them. The CDR3 nucleotides read TGTGCCAGCAGCTTAGATCGGGGAATTCGACTGTTTTTT. It translates to CASSLDRGIRLFF.

The gene calls are TRBV18 and TRBJ2-1; possible D gene TRBD2, 5 bases. V shed 3 bases and J shed 7 bases, with 13 bases lying between them. CDR1 KGHSH and CDR2 LQKENI come from the germline V gene. The CDR3 has 14 amino acids. CDR3 in DNA: TGTGCCAGCTCACCGGTTTCGGGGTGGAATGAGCAGTTCTTC. This translates into CASSPVSGWNEQFF.

The chain is built from TRBV3-1 (or the pseudogene TRBV3-2) and TRBJ2-3, with 11 nucleotides matching TRBD2. Germline V gives CDR1 LGHDT, CDR2 YNNKEL (reference sequence). The ends lost 6 bases at V and 2 bases at J; junction bases unmatched: 4. The CDR3 sequence is 15 residues long. The chain's CDR3 is CASRGTSGITDTQYF. The CDR3 coding sequence is TGTGCCAGCAGGGGGACTAGCGGTATCACAGATACGCAGTATTTT.

This chain links TRBV24-1 with TRBJ2-3, with D possibly being TRBD1 (6 bases). In germline, CDR1 is KGHDR, CDR2 SFDVKD. Trimming removed 2 bases at V and 4 bases at J, with 12 bases between. The CDR3 runs 15 residues. In DNA form, the CDR3 reads TGTGCCACCAGTGATTGGGTCAGGGGCCCAGATACGCAGTATTTT. This encodes CATSDWVRGPDTQYF.

The chain recombines TRBV15 with TRBJ1-2; the match to TRBD1 covers 10 bases. CDR1 is LNHNV and CDR2 is YYDKDF in the germline V gene (reference sequence). Trimming at V came to 1 base and at J to 10 bases, leaving 12 bases not matched to a gene. CDR3 size: 16 residues. The chain's CDR3 is CATSRGKGQGSVAYTF. The CDR3 coding sequence is TGTGCCACCAGCAGAGGGAAGGGACAGGGGAGTGTCGCCTACACCTTC.

The chain has TRBV11-3 and TRBJ2-1; D might be TRBD2 (5 bases). V dropped 5 bases and J dropped 9 bases, with 11 bases sitting between them. The CDR3 runs 12 residues. Looked up from germline, CDR1 is SGHNT and CDR2 is YENEEA. The CDR3 spells CASSLTRGEQFF. The CDR3 DNA sequence: TGTGCCAGCAGCCTCACCCGGGGTGAGCAGTTCTTC.

CDR3 coding DNA: TGTGCCAGCAGTTACTCTACCGAACGGACTGCCGAAGCTTTCTTT. As protein: CASSYSTERTAEAFF. V gene TRBV6-2 or TRBV6-3 combines with J gene TRBJ1-1, with D unclear. Deletions cut 0 bases from V and 8 bases from J, with 16 bases between. The germline V gene encodes CDR1 MNHEY and CDR2 SVGEGT. The CDR3 has 15 residues.

The V gene is TRBV11-3, the J gene TRBJ1-3; TRBD1 matches at 7 bases. V dropped 4 bases and J dropped 4; count of bases not matched to a gene: 7. The CDR3 totals 15 residues. Germline V CDR1 and CDR2: SGHNT, YENEEA. The DNA of the CDR3 is TGTGCCAGCAGCTCACAGGGGCTCTCCGGAAACACCATATATTTT. Its protein is CASSSQGLSGNTIYF.

This chain links TRBV29-1 with TRBJ1-3; D not certain. Per germline, CDR1 SQVTM and CDR2 ANQGSEA. This CDR3 region has 13 residues. Trimming cost V 6 bases and J 4 bases, with 13 bases left between them. The CDR3 reads CSVLPGGGNTIYF. For the CDR3, the DNA is TGCAGCGTGTTACCGGGAGGAGGAAACACCATATATTTT. Full variable domain (missing parts from reference TRBV29-1 and TRBJ1-3): SAVISQKPSRDICQRGTSLTIQCQVDSQVTMMFWYRQQPGQSLTLIATANQGSEATYESGFVIDKFPISRPNLTFSTLTVSNMSPEDSSIYLCSVLPGGGNTIYFGEGSWLTVV.

The J gene is TRBJ1-2, the V gene TRBV6-5; D gene uncertain. This CDR3 spans 13 amino acids. V lost 6 bases, J lost 0 bases, and 8 bases lay in between. CDR1 and CDR2 (germline): MNHEY, SVGAGI. Here the CDR3 DNA reads TGTGCCAGCAGCCGGGGAGCTAACTATGGCTACACCTTC. Amino acid sequence: CASSRGANYGYTF.

This chain joins TRBV12-3 or TRBV12-4 and TRBJ1-5; no clear D gene. This CDR3 is built from 12 residues. V gave up 3 bases and J gave up 7 bases, with 7 bases separating them. The CDR3 loop reads CASSFAGQPQHF. The CDR3 nucleotides read TGTGCCAGCAGTTTCGCGGGCCAGCCCCAGCATTTT.

The V gene is TRBV19, the J gene TRBJ2-7; D possibly corresponds to TRBD2 (5 bases). Germline V gene data show CDR1 as LNHDA and CDR2 as SQIVND (reference sequence). The CDR3 extends over 14 amino acids. Trimming shortened V by 7 bases and J by 3 bases, and 16 bases separated the two germline ends. CDR3 DNA sequence: TGTGCCAGTATTCAACTAGACACCTTCTACGAGCAGTACTTC. This encodes CASIQLDTFYEQYF. Combining the CDR3 with reference TRBV19 and TRBJ2-7 gives the whole variable domain DGGITQSPKYLFRKEGQNVTLSCEQNLNHDAMYWYRQDPGQGLRLIYYSQIVNDFQKGDIAEGYSVSREKKESFPLTVTSAQKNPTAFYLCASIQLDTFYEQYFGPGTRLTVT.

The rearrangement uses TRBV6-2 or TRBV6-3 and TRBJ2-7; the D is unclear. The CDR3 has 12 amino acids. Germline V gene lookup returns CDR1 MNHEY and CDR2 SVGEGT. With 5 bases removed from V and 7 bases from J, the gap between germline ends came to 12 bases. CDR3 nucleotides: TGTGCCAGCAGTCCCTCCTCTAGGGAGCAGTACTTC. This sequence encodes CASSPSSREQYF.

The chain employs TRBV12-5 and TRBJ2-1; TRBD2 is a possible D gene (5 bases). The CDR3 is 12 amino acids. Trimming left V 8 bases short and J 8 bases short, with 13 bases between. CDR1 and CDR2 from the germline V gene are LGHNT and FRNRAP. The CDR3 nucleotides read TGTGCTAGTTTCTACGGGAACTATGAGCAGTTCTTC. Protein: CASFYGNYEQFF.

V gene TRBV5-1 combines with J gene TRBJ2-2, with 8 bases aligning to TRBD1. CDR3 length: 14 amino acids. CDR1 and CDR2 from the germline V gene are SGHRS and YFSETQ. V lost 4 bases to trimming and J lost 6 bases; unmatched junction nucleotides: 5. CDR3 amino acids: CASSRDRPSGELFF. CDR3 DNA: TGCGCCAGCAGCCGGGACAGGCCCTCCGGGGAGCTGTTTTTT. The full variable domain, with the rest looked up from reference TRBV5-1 and TRBJ2-2, is KAGVTQTPRYLIKTRGQQVTLSCSPISGHRSVSWYQQTPGQGLQFLFEYFSETQRNKGNFPGRFSGRQFSNSRSEMNVSTLELGDSALYLCASSRDRPSGELFFGEGSRLTVL.

The chain joins TRBV6-5 to TRBJ1-2; maybe TRBD1 (6 bases). This CDR3 contains 14 residues. Trimming took off 6 bases at V and 6 bases at J, with 17 bases between the two ends. Germline V CDR1 and CDR2: MNHEY, SVGAGI. DNA for the CDR3: TGTGCCAGCAGACCCACAGGGAGTCGCGATGGCTACACCTTC. This sequence encodes CASRPTGSRDGYTF.

This clone was detected only a few times. The chain has TRBV5-6 and TRBJ2-5; 10 nucleotides line up with TRBD1. Germline CDR1 is SGHDT and CDR2 is YYEEEE. The CDR3 has 15 amino acids. V was clipped by 3 bases and J by 1 base; unmatched bases: 3. The CDR3 sequence is CASSWDRGGQETQYF. The CDR3 coding sequence is TGTGCCAGCAGCTGGGACAGGGGCGGCCAAGAGACCCAGTACTTC.

As to this clone: Other DNA sequences in the sample encode the same CDR3. The CDR3 sequence is CASSLEWGAVNEQFF. CDR3 nucleotides: TGTGCCAGCAGCTTAGAGTGGGGCGCGGTGAATGAGCAGTTCTTC. The genes are TRBV7-2 and TRBJ2-1, with a possible D match to TRBD1 (5 bases). The CDR3 covers 15 residues. V dropped 1 base and J dropped 7 bases, with 14 bases sitting between them. Germline lookup yields CDR1 SGHTA and CDR2 FQGNSA.

The chain is built from TRBV6-2 or TRBV6-3 and TRBJ1-2; TRBD1 might be the D (5 bases). V shed 5 bases and J shed 5 bases, with 9 bases lying between them. Germline CDR1 is MNHEY and CDR2 is SVGEGT. There are 12 residues in the CDR3. The DNA of the CDR3 is TGTGCCAGCAGTAGAAGGACATATGGCTACACCTTC. Translation gives CASSRRTYGYTF.

The rearrangement links TRBV19 to TRBJ2-5, with 7 bases lining up with TRBD2. With V trimmed by 10 bases and J by 4 bases, 6 bases remained unmatched. The germline V gene encodes CDR1 LNHDA and CDR2 SQIVND (reference sequence). The CDR3 runs 12 residues. Written as DNA, the CDR3 is TGTGCCACCCAAAGGGAGGGAGAGACCCAGTACTTC. Encoded protein: CATQREGETQYF.

This clone was recorded only once. The chain carries TRBV5-4 and TRBJ1-1; no reliable D call. This CDR3 is built from 14 residues. V was clipped by 2 bases and J by 5 bases, with 13 bases between them. Per the germline V gene, CDR1 is SGHNT and CDR2 is YYREEE (reference sequence). The CDR3 here is CASSFRQEVTEAFF. In nucleotides, the CDR3 is TGTGCCAGCAGCTTTCGCCAGGAAGTGACTGAAGCTTTCTTT.

The chain uses TRBV5-4 and TRBJ2-7, with D uncertain. CDR1 SGHNT and CDR2 YYREEE come from the germline V gene (reference sequence). The CDR3 extends over 13 amino acids. Trimming removed 2 bases from V and 4 bases from J, with 10 bases in between. CDR3: CASSFILGYEQYF. For the CDR3, the DNA is TGTGCCAGCAGCTTCATTCTCGGTTACGAGCAGTACTTC. Variable domain in full (rest from reference TRBV5-4 and TRBJ2-7): ETGVTQSPTHLIKTRGQQVTLRCSSQSGHNTVSWYQQALGQGPQFIFQYYREEENGRGNFPPRFSGLQFPNYSSELNVNALELDDSALYLCASSFILGYEQYFGPGTRLTVT.

V is TRBV7-6 and J is TRBJ1-2; TRBD1 matches 8 bases. Germline-derived CDR1 and CDR2 are SGHVS and FNYEAQ. V lost 2 bases to trimming and J lost 4 bases; unmatched junction nucleotides: 6. This CDR3 region has 15 residues. As DNA, the CDR3 is TGTGCCAGCAGCTTATCTGGGCAGGGGGCCTATGGCTACACCTTC. Translation gives CASSLSGQGAYGYTF. Full variable domain (outside the CDR3, taken from reference TRBV7-6 and TRBJ1-2): GAGVSQSPRYKVTKRGQDVALRCDPISGHVSLYWYRQALGQGPEFLTYFNYEAQQDKSGLPNDRFSAERPEGSISTLTIQRTEQRDSAMYRCASSLSGQGAYGYTFGSGTRLTVV.

The chain joins TRBV5-1 to TRBJ2-7; perhaps TRBD1 as D (5 bases). Germline V lookup: CDR1 SGHRS, CDR2 YFSETQ. This CDR3 is built from 13 residues. Trimming removed 4 bases from V and 2 bases from J, with 10 bases in between. Written as DNA, the CDR3 is TGCGCCAGCAGCACAGGAGAAGCCTACGAGCAGTACTTC. Residues: CASSTGEAYEQYF.

This chain joins TRBV4-2 and TRBJ2-6, with TRBD1 matching over 11 bases. V lost 5 bases to trimming and J lost 3 bases; unmatched junction nucleotides: 12. This CDR3 is 19 amino acids long. Looked up from germline, CDR1 is LGHNA and CDR2 is YNFKEQ. CDR3 in amino acids: CASSAVSGQGASGANVLTF. The CDR3 DNA reads TGTGCCAGCAGCGCAGTATCCGGACAGGGGGCAAGTGGGGCCAACGTCCTGACTTTC.